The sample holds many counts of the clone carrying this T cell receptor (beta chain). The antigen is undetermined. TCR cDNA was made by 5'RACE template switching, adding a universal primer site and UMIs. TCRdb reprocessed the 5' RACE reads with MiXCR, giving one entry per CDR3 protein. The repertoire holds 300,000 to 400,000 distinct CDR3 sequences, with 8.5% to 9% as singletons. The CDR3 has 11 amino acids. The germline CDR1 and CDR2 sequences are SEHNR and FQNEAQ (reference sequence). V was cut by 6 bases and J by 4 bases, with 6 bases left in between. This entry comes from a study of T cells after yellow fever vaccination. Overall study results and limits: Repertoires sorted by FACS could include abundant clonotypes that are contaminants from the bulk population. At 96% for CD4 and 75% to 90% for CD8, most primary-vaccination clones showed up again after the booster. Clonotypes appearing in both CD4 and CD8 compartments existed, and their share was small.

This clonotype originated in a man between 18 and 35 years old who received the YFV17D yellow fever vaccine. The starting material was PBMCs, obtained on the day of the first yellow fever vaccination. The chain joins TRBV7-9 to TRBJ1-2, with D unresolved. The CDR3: CASSPAYGYTF. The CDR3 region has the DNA TGTGCCAGCAGTCCAGCCTATGGCTACACCTTC.